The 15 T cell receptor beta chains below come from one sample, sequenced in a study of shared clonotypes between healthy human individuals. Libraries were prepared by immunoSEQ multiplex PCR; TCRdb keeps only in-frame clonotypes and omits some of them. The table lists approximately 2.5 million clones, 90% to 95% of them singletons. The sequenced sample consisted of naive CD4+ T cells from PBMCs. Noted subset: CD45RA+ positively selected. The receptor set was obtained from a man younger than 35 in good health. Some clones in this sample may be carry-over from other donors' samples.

Here the CDR3 reads CASSSTPGTSGNEQFF. The CDR3 DNA reads TGTGCCAGCTCGTCGACCCCCGGGACTAGCGGTAATGAGCAGTTCTTC. This chain links TRBV28 with TRBJ2-1, with 11 bases that match TRBD2. V shed 8 bases, J shed 7 bases, and the junction held 13 bases outside the gene matches. Germline V gene lookup returns CDR1 MDHEN and CDR2 SYDVKM. The CDR3 length is 16 residues.

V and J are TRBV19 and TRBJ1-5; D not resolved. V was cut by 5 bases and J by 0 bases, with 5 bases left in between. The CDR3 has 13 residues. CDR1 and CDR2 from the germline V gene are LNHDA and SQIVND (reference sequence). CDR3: CASSQPSNQPQHF. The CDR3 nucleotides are TGTGCCAGTAGTCAACCTAGCAATCAGCCCCAGCATTTT.

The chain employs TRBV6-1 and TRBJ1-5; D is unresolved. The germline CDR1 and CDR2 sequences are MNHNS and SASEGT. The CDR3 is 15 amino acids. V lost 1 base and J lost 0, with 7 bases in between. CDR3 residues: CASSEVRNSNQPQHF. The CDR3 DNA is TGTGCCAGCAGTGAAGTCAGAAATAGCAATCAGCCCCAGCATTTT.

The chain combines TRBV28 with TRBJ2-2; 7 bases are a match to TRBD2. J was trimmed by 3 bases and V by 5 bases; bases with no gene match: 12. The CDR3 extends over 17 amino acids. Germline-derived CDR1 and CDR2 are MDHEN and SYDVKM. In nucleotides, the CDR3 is TGTGCCAGCAGTCTGGGCGCGACGGCGGGGGACACCGGGGAGCTGTTTTTT. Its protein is CASSLGATAGDTGELFF.

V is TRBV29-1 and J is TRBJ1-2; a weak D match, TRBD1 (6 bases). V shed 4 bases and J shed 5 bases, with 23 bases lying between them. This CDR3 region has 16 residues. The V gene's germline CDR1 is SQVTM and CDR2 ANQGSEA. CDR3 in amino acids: CSVVRIIQGWEYGYTF. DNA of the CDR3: TGCAGCGTTGTCCGCATAATACAGGGATGGGAATATGGCTACACCTTC.

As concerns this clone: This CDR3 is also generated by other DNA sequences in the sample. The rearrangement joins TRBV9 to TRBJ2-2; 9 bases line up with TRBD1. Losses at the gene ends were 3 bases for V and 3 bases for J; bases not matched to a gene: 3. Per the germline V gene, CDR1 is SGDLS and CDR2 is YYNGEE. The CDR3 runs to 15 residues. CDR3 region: CASSARQGDTGELFF. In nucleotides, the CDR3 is TGTGCCAGCAGCGCCAGACAGGGGGACACCGGGGAGCTGTTTTTT.

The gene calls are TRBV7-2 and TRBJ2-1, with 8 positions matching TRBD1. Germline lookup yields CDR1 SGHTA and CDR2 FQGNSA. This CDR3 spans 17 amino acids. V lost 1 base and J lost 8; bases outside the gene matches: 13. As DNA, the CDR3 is TGTGCCAGCAGCTTAGGTGTAATGGCAGGGGGCTTCCATGAGCAGTTCTTC. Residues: CASSLGVMAGGFHEQFF.

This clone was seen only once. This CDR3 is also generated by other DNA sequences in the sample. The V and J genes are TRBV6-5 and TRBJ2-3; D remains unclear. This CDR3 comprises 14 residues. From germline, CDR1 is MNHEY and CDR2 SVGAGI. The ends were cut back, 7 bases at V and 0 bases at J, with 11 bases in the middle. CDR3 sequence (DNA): TGTGCCAGCACCCCTGGTGGGAGCACAGATACGCAGTATTTT. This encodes CASTPGGSTDTQYF.

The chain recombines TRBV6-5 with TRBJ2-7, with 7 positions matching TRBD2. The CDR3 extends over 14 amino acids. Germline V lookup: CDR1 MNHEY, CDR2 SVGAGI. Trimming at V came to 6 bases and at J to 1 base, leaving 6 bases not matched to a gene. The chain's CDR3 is CASRPMGGSYEQYF. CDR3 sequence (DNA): TGTGCCAGCAGGCCGATGGGAGGGTCCTACGAGCAGTACTTC.

The CDR3 reads CASSGRTGTDTQYF. CDR3 sequence (DNA): TGTGCCAGCAGCGGAAGGACCGGAACAGATACGCAGTATTTT. V and J are TRBV7-2 and TRBJ2-3; D not certain. V was trimmed by 5 bases and J by 3 bases, leaving 12 bases between them. The CDR3 runs 14 residues. Per the germline V gene, CDR1 is SGHTA and CDR2 is FQGNSA.

CDR3: CATPGAGGSTDTQYF. CDR3 DNA: TGCGCTACGCCAGGGGCGGGGGGGAGCACAGATACGCAGTATTTT. The chain recombines TRBV29-1 with TRBJ2-3, with 9 bases lining up with TRBD2. The germline CDR1 and CDR2 sequences are SQVTM and ANQGSEA. The CDR3 extends over 15 amino acids.

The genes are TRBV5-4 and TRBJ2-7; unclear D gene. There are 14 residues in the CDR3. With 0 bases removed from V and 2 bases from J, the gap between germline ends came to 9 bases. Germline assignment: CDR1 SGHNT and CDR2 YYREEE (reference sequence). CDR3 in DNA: TGTGCCAGCAGCTTGGGTCAGCACACCTACGAGCAGTACTTC. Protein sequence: CASSLGQHTYEQYF.

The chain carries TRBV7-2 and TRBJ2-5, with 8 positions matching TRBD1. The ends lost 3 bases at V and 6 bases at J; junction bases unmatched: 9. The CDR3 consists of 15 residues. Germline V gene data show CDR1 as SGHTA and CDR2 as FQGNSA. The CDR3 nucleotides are TGTGCCAGCAGCTTGAGGAAGGACAGGGACAAGACCCAGTACTTC. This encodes CASSLRKDRDKTQYF.

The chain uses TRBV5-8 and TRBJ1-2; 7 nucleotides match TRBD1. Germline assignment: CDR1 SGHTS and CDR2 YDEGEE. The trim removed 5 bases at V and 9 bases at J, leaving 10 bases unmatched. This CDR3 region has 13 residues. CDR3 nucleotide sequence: TGTGCCAGCAGTATCCGGACAGGCGGGAGCTACACCTTC. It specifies CASSIRTGGSYTF. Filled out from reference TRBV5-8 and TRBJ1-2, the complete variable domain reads EAGVTQSPTHLIKTRGQQATLRCSPISGHTSVYWYQQALGLGLQFLLWYDEGEERNRGNFPPRFSGRQFPNYSSELNVNALELEDSALYLCASSIRTGGSYTFGSGTRLTVV.

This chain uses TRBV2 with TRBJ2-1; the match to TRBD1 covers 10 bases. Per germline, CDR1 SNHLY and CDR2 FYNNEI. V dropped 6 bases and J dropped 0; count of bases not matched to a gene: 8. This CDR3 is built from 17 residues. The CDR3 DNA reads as TGTGCCAGCAGAGGACCGGGACAGGGGAGCTCCTACAATGAGCAGTTCTTC. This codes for CASRGPGQGSSYNEQFF.